This T cell receptor beta chain is drawn from a study of graft-versus-host responses after intestinal transplantation. Study background: All recipients were transplanted with multivisceral, liver-intestinal, or isolated intestinal grafts.

With respect to this clone: Its antigen is still unknown.

Germline V gene data show CDR1 as SGDLS and CDR2 as YYNGEE. V shed 3 bases, J shed 6 bases, and the junction held 9 bases outside the gene matches. The CDR3 totals 15 residues. Intraepithelial plus lamina propria lymphocytes were released by processing graft tissue. Findings and caveats of the study: Early post-transplant HvG declines were associated with peak circulating GvH clone levels. Within the allografts of patients who had graft-donor T cell macrochimerism, graft-versus-host to host-versus-graft clonal ratios were high.

Sequencing was performed with immunoSEQ multiplex PCR; in TCRdb, only in-frame clones are kept and a portion is missing. Altogether around 16,000 clones are present, almost 80% being singletons, with the ten largest covering roughly 8%. The source was ileum tissue, collected approximately 480 days after intestinal transplant. This receptor was taken from a human patient who received an intestinal transplant, so some T cells may come from the graft donor. V and J are TRBV9 and TRBJ1-2; TRBD1 aligns across 9 bases. The CDR3 DNA reads as TGTGCCAGCAGCGCCGGGACAGGGATGGACGATGGCTACACCTTC. Protein product: CASSAGTGMDDGYTF.